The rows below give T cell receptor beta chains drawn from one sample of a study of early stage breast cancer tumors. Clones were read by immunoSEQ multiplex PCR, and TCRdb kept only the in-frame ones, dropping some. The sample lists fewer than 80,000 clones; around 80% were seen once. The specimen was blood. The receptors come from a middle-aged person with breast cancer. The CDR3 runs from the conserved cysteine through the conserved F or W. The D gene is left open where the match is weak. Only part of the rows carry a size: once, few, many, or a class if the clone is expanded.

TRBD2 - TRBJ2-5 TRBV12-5 TGTGCTAGTGGTTTGGGGACTAGCGTGGAGACCCAGTACTTC CASGLGTSVETQYF
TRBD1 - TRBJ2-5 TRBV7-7 TGTGCTAGCAGCCGGGACAGGGAGGAGACCCAGTACTTC CASSRDREETQYF
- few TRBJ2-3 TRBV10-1 TGCGCCAGCAGTGAAGGGAGAAGCACAGATACGCAGTATTTT CASSEGRSTDTQYF
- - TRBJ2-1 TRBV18 TGTGCCAGCTCTCTCACCCCGGAGAGCTCCTACAATGAGCAGTTCTTC CASSLTPESSYNEQFF
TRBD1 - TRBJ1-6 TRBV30 TGTGCCTGGAGAGGACAGGGTAACTCACCCCTCCACTTT CAWRGQGNSPLHF
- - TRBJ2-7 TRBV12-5 TGTGCTAGTGGTTTGGTACCGAAGGGACGTCAAGTGCCCTACGAGCAGTACTTC CASGLVPKGRQVPYEQYF
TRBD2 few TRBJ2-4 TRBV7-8 TGTGCCAGCAGCTTGGGACTAGCGGGATCGGAGTACTTC CASSLGLAGSEYF
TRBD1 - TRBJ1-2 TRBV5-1 TGCGCCAGCAGCGCCGACAGGGAGAATGGCTACACCTTC CASSADRENGYTF
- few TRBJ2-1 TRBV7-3 TGTGCCAGCAGCTTAAGGGGCAGGGCTATTTACAATGAGCAGTTCTTC CASSLRGRAIYNEQFF
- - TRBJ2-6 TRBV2 TGTGCCAGCCTTCGTACCTCTGGGGCCAACGTCCTGACTTTC CASLRTSGANVLTF
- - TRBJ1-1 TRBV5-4 TGTGCCAGCAACCAAGGGGGACTTCGGAACACTGAAGCTTTCTTT CASNQGGLRNTEAFF
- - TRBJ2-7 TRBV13 TGTGCCAGCAACCCTTATCAGGCGGATTCCTACGAGCAGTACTTC CASNPYQADSYEQYF
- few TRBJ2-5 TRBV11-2 TGTGCCAGCAGCTTGGCTAGCGAGGAGACCCAGTACTTC CASSLASEETQYF
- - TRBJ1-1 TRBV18 TGTGCCAGCTCACCACTTGGGAACACTGAAGCTTTCTTT CASSPLGNTEAFF
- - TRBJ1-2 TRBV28 TGTGCCAGCAGTTTATCAGCAGGGACCATCTATGGCTACACCTTC CASSLSAGTIYGYTF
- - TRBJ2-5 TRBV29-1 TGCAGCGTTTCTCAGGCACAAGAGACCCAGTACTTC CSVSQAQETQYF
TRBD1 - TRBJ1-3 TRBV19 TGTGCCAGTAGTATCGGGACAGCCTCTGGAAACACCATATATTTT CASSIGTASGNTIYF
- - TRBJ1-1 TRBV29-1 TGCAGCGTTGAAGTTTTACAGGGATGGGGAACTGAAGCTTTCTTT CSVEVLQGWGTEAFF
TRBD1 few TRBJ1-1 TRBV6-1 TGTGCCAGCTTATGGACAGGGCTTTTGTGGACTGAAGCTTTCTTT CASLWTGLLWTEAFF
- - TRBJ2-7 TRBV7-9 TGTGCCAGCAGCTTCGGACTGAACTACGAGCAGTACTTC CASSFGLNYEQYF
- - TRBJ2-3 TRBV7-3 TGTGCCAGCAGCGACGGGTTTGGGCCGGATACGCAGTATTTT CASSDGFGPDTQYF
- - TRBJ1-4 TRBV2 TGTGCCAGCGGGGAGTTTGCTAATGAAAAACTGTTTTTT CASGEFANEKLFF
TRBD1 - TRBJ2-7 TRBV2 TGTGCCAGCGAGACAGGGAGCTCCTACGAGCAGTACTTC CASETGSSYEQYF
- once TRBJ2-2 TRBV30 TGTGCCTGGAAATTCGCTTGGTCCAGCGGGGAGCTGTTTTTT CAWKFAWSSGELFF
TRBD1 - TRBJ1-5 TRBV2 TGTGCCAGCAGACTACAGGGGGCCAAACCCCAGCATTTT CASRLQGAKPQHF
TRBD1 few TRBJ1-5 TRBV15 TGTGCCACCAGCAGGGCAGGGGACAGGGTACGTTTGGTTCAGCCCCAGCATTTT CATSRAGDRVRLVQPQHF
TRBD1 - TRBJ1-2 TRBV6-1 TGTGCCAGCAGTGCTGACAGGGGAGGCTACACCTTC CASSADRGGYTF
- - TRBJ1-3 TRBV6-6 TGTGCCAGCAGTCCCGGGGGGTCTGGAAACACCATATATTTT CASSPGGSGNTIYF
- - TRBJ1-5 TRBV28 TGTGCCAGCAGTTCCAATAGGGCCCAGCATTTT CASSSNRAQHF
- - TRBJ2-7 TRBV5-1 TGCGCCAGCAGCTTGGACGGACAGCGTGAGTTCTACGAGCAGTACTTC CASSLDGQREFYEQYF
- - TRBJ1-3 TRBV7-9 TGTGCCAGCAGCTTAGATCCGTCAGGAAACACCATATATTTT CASSLDPSGNTIYF
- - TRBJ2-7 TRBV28 TGTGCCAGCAGTTTAAATGGTAGCGGAAACGAGCAGTACTTC CASSLNGSGNEQYF
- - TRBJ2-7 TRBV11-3 TGTGCCAGCAGCTTGGGGACTTCAAAGACCTACGAGCAGTACTTC CASSLGTSKTYEQYF
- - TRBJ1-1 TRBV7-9 TGTGCCAGCAGCACGAAGGAAGTATACACTGAAGCTTTCTTT CASSTKEVYTEAFF